Listed below are T cell receptor beta chains from one sample, sequenced in a study of T cells in Graves' hyperthyroidism and ophthalmopathy. TCRdb redid the calling of the multiplex PCR reads with MiXCR, one entry per CDR3 protein. This table has roughly 700,000 distinct CDR3 sequences, 12% to 15% appearing once. Sequenced input: blood. Source of these receptors: a woman aged 18-29 years with Graves' hyperthyroidism. Each CDR3 is given with its conserved first and last residue. Fields, in order: CDR3 length, V gene, J gene, clone size, D gene, CDR3 protein, CDR3 DNA. The D gene is left open where the match is weak. Some rows mark clone size as missing; the rest say once, few, many or name a class of expanded clone.

14,TRBV27,TRBJ2-2,few,TRBD2,CASKLAGYTGELFF,TGTGCCAGCAAACTAGCGGGGTACACCGGGGAGCTGTTTTTT
11,TRBV24-1,TRBJ2-7,many,.,CATSDAYEQYF,TGTGCCACCTCGGACGCCTACGAGCAGTACTTC
14,TRBV29-1,TRBJ2-2,.,TRBD2,CSARLAENTGELLF,TGCAGCGCACGACTAGCCGAGAACACCGGGGAGCTGCTTTTT
14,TRBV2,TRBJ1-1,.,.,CASSETVINTEAFF,TGTGCCAGCAGTGAAACAGTCATCAACACTGAAGCTTTCTTT
16,TRBV20-1,TRBJ1-2,.,.,CSAKPPFKEGVYGYTF,TGCAGTGCTAAGCCCCCTTTTAAAGAGGGTGTCTATGGCTACACCTTC
14,TRBV20-1,TRBJ2-1,many,TRBD1,CSAPPGDSDNEQFF,TGCAGTGCTCCCCCTGGGGACAGCGACAATGAGCAGTTCTTC
13,TRBV6-1,TRBJ2-3,few,.,CASSHAWTDTQYF,TGTGCCAGCAGCCACGCTTGGACAGATACGCAGTATTTT
16,TRBV27,TRBJ2-1,many,TRBD2,CASSSSGSGRYNEQFF,TGTGCCAGCAGTTCCTCGGGGAGCGGGAGATACAATGAGCAGTTCTTC
15,TRBV10-1,TRBJ1-6,.,.,CASLGSGHHNSPLHF,TGCGCCAGCCTAGGGTCGGGACATCATAATTCACCCCTCCACTTT
16,TRBV20-1,TRBJ2-5,many,.,CSARDHAGAIKETQYF,TGCAGTGCTAGGGATCATGCCGGGGCTATCAAAGAGACCCAGTACTTC
13,TRBV20-1,TRBJ2-1,few,.,CSARDGLHNEQFF,TGCAGTGCTAGAGATGGCTTGCACAATGAGCAGTTCTTC
18,TRBV6-1,TRBJ2-6,few,.,CASSEAAEYYSGANVLTF,TGTGCCAGCAGTGAAGCAGCAGAGTACTACTCTGGGGCCAACGTCCTGACTTTC
13,TRBV11-2,TRBJ2-2,few,.,CASSPGFYGELFF,TGTGCCAGCAGCCCGGGATTCTACGGGGAGCTGTTTTTT
14,TRBV10-3,TRBJ1-2,.,TRBD1,CAISQDRENYGYTF,TGTGCCATCAGTCAAGACAGGGAGAACTATGGCTACACCTTC
17,TRBV13,TRBJ2-1,.,TRBD2,CASQRPGLADYYNEQFF,TGTGCCAGCCAACGCCCGGGACTAGCGGATTATTACAATGAGCAGTTCTTC
17,TRBV5-1,TRBJ2-3,many,.,CASSLGVGSLSTDTQYF,TGCGCCAGCAGCTTGGGAGTCGGGAGTCTGAGCACAGATACGCAGTATTTT
11,TRBV7-2,TRBJ2-7,.,.,CASTNRYEQYF,TGTGCCAGCACCAACAGATACGAGCAGTACTTC
17,TRBV19,TRBJ1-5,few,.,CASSRAPGPSQIQPQHF,TGTGCCAGTAGTCGAGCTCCGGGCCCCAGCCAGATTCAGCCCCAGCATTTT
17,TRBV30,TRBJ2-5,many,TRBD2,CAWSGNSGSVGTETQYF,TGTGCCTGGAGTGGAAATAGCGGGAGCGTAGGTACGGAGACCCAGTACTTC
17,TRBV20-1,TRBJ1-2,few,.,CSARSLQAGPTNYGYTF,TGCAGTGCTAGGAGTTTGCAGGCCGGGCCCACTAACTATGGCTACACCTTC
14,TRBV2,TRBJ1-5,many,.,CASSGQVLNQPQHF,TGTGCCAGCAGTGGCCAGGTCCTGAATCAGCCCCAGCATTTT
16,TRBV11-2,TRBJ2-7,many,.,CASSLGIFGGLYEQYF,TGTGCCAGCAGCTTAGGTATTTTTGGGGGGCTCTACGAGCAGTACTTC
13,TRBV6-1,TRBJ1-1,many,.,CASRPGDSTEAFF,TGTGCCAGCAGACCCGGTGACAGCACTGAAGCTTTCTTT
14,TRBV5-4,TRBJ2-3,.,.,CASSLATSTDTQYF,TGTGCCAGCAGCTTGGCAACATCTACAGATACGCAGTATTTT
11,TRBV6-2/TRBV6-3,TRBJ1-1,many,.,CASSYPTEAFF,TGTGCCAGCAGTTACCCCACTGAAGCTTTCTTT
16,TRBV20-1,TRBJ2-1,many,.,CSAPPQGTLSYNEQFF,TGCAGTGCCCCCCCCCAAGGGACACTCTCCTACAATGAGCAGTTCTTC
14,TRBV6-1,TRBJ1-1,many,.,CATLSGTGATEAFF,TGTGCCACCCTCTCAGGGACGGGGGCCACTGAAGCTTTCTTT
17,TRBV4-3,TRBJ2-6,.,TRBD2,CASSRSGRSPGANVLTF,TGCGCCAGCAGCCGTAGCGGGAGGTCCCCTGGGGCCAACGTCCTGACTTTC
14,TRBV18,TRBJ1-2,many,.,CASSPGQSGYGYTF,TGTGCCAGCTCACCCGGACAGAGCGGCTATGGCTACACCTTC
15,TRBV7-9,TRBJ2-7,many,TRBD1,CASSSNRGHPYEQYF,TGTGCCAGCAGCTCAAACAGGGGCCACCCCTACGAGCAGTACTTC
15,TRBV2,TRBJ1-1,many,TRBD1,CASSATGGWGTEAFF,TGTGCCAGCAGTGCGACAGGGGGCTGGGGCACTGAAGCTTTCTTT
16,TRBV28,TRBJ1-2,many,.,CASSPRLGGGNYGYTF,TGTGCCAGCAGTCCAAGGCTCGGGGGAGGGAACTATGGCTACACCTTC
14,TRBV28,TRBJ2-3,many,TRBD1,CASTNRGRSDTQYF,TGTGCCAGCACCAACAGGGGGAGATCAGATACGCAGTATTTT
12,TRBV29-1,TRBJ2-5,.,.,CSAASLQETQYF,TGCAGCGCCGCAAGTTTGCAAGAGACCCAGTACTTC
13,TRBV12-3/TRBV12-4,TRBJ1-1,many,.,CASKVGGSAEAFF,TGTGCCAGCAAAGTGGGGGGGTCGGCTGAAGCTTTCTTT
17,TRBV2,TRBJ1-2,many,.,CASSFQGPAVNEYGYTF,TGTGCCAGCAGTTTTCAAGGACCAGCTGTTAATGAGTATGGCTACACCTTC
14,TRBV12-3/TRBV12-4,TRBJ1-2,many,TRBD1,CAIVWGQGARGYTF,TGTGCCATCGTGTGGGGGCAGGGGGCGCGTGGCTACACCTTC
13,TRBV12-3/TRBV12-4,TRBJ2-5,many,.,CASTFGVLKAQYF,TGTGCCAGCACCTTTGGGGTCCTCAAAGCCCAGTACTTC
15,TRBV2,TRBJ2-5,many,.,CACTSEVTPGETQYF,TGTGCCTGCACCTCGGAGGTCACGCCCGGGGAGACCCAGTACTTC
12,TRBV7-8,TRBJ2-2,many,.,CASRLTTGELFF,TGTGCCAGCCGCCTCACTACCGGGGAGCTGTTTTTT
13,TRBV6-1,TRBJ1-2,few,.,CASGIEGYYGYTF,TGTGCCAGCGGCATAGAGGGCTACTATGGCTACACCTTC
12,TRBV27,TRBJ2-1,.,TRBD2,CASSSRGEEQFF,TGTGCCAGCAGTTCCCGGGGGGAAGAGCAGTTCTTC
18,TRBV4-1,TRBJ2-5,few,TRBD1,CASSQVVLDRGLQETQYF,TGCGCCAGCAGCCAAGTTGTCCTGGACAGGGGATTGCAAGAGACCCAGTACTTC
13,TRBV12-3/TRBV12-4,TRBJ2-7,.,.,CASSTLPPDEQYF,TGTGCCAGCAGTACGCTGCCCCCCGACGAGCAGTACTTC
14,TRBV28,TRBJ1-5,many,.,CASSPRDWGQPQHF,TGTGCCAGCAGTCCCAGGGATTGGGGTCAGCCCCAGCATTTT
14,TRBV7-2,TRBJ2-3,many,.,CASSLQTATDTQYF,TGTGCCAGCAGCTTACAGACAGCTACAGATACGCAGTATTTT
12,TRBV19,TRBJ2-3,few,.,CASEGLADTQYF,TGTGCCAGTGAGGGACTCGCAGATACGCAGTATTTT
15,TRBV7-3,TRBJ2-3,.,.,CASSFGNTATDTQYF,TGTGCCAGCAGCTTTGGGAATACTGCCACAGATACGCAGTATTTT
16,TRBV4-3,TRBJ2-7,.,TRBD1,CASSPSSTGYYYEQYF,TGCGCCAGCAGCCCTAGTTCGACAGGGTACTACTACGAGCAGTACTTC
14,TRBV2,TRBJ1-2,many,.,CASTFPGYLDGYTF,TGTGCCAGCACCTTCCCGGGATACCTCGACGGCTACACCTTC
14,TRBV11-1,TRBJ2-7,few,.,CASSLVIGGIEQYF,TGTGCCAGCAGCTTAGTTATCGGGGGAATCGAGCAGTACTTC
16,TRBV7-8,TRBJ2-6,.,.,CASNLKTPSGANVLTF,TGTGCCAGCAACCTGAAAACTCCCTCTGGGGCCAACGTCCTGACTTTC
16,TRBV27,TRBJ2-7,many,.,CASSFIGAMVGNEQYF,TGTGCCAGCAGTTTTATAGGCGCGATGGTTGGAAACGAGCAGTACTTC
13,TRBV3-1,TRBJ1-2,many,.,CASTLGQSDGYTF,TGTGCCAGCACCCTCGGACAATCAGATGGCTACACCTTC
14,TRBV20-1,TRBJ2-4,many,TRBD2,CSAIAGAAKNIQYF,TGCAGTGCAATAGCGGGGGCAGCCAAAAACATTCAGTACTTC